This T cell receptor beta chain was obtained from a study of cytomegalovirus exposure and HLA in healthy donors (dated by TCRdb to 2015 to 2018). Context from the whole study: In an earlier analysis of approximately 500 of the donors, 276 Gb of sequence data and some 120 million unique TCR beta sequences from 150 million to 200 million T cells were reported. Around 300 gigabases of sequencing data and tens of millions of unique TCR sequences were included in an early release covering around 600 HLA-typed donors. Of the approximately 370 genotyped donors, 81% were placed in the genetic ancestry cluster associated with self-reported Caucasian donors. The aim of the study was to test whether cataloging public T cell receptors could identify signatures of past pathogen exposure. Using immunosequencing, the study profiled T cell repertoires from 550 to 750 subjects and related those repertoires to cytomegalovirus serostatus. Besides the first cohort of 550 to 750 subjects, a separate validation cohort made up of roughly 120 different subjects was used. To predict cytomegalovirus infection status, the study combined high-throughput TCR immunosequencing, statistical association of individual TCRs with disease status, and machine learning. In a later analysis, previously published TCR beta repertoires from some 640 donors were re-analyzed and high-resolution HLA genotyping was added so that TCR occurrence patterns could be studied. In the later analysis, no new phenotypic data were used to find candidate immune exposures; instead, reliance was placed on TCR beta sequences and their occurrence across donors. An earlier analysis of several hundred of the donors used high-throughput TCR beta sequencing to judge whether each TCR beta V gene segment behaved as functional or pseudogenic. Donor age, sex, ethnicity and CMV serostatus were compiled together with the repertoire data. Genome-wide SNP genotypes for about 65% of the roughly 670 donors were used in a later genetic analysis, which treated that subset as a discovery cohort. All discovery cohort repertoires had been generated using a single sequencing platform. HLA typing included class I and class II loci at four-digit resolution. Typing coverage differed by locus: A, B, C, DRB1 and DQB1 were typed in about 620-640 donors, DQA1 in 522, DPA1 in 600 to 610, and DPB1 in approximately 450. About five DR-DQ haplotypes were treated as single units for association and clustering because of strong linkage in the cohort. Across approximately 400 genotyped donors of the cohort, an average of approximately 240,000 unique TCR beta nucleotide sequences per donor were sequenced, and 15% to 20% of those sequences were non-productive.

About this clone itself: Its recognized antigen is unknown. No much larger clonotype is one base removed from it; base qualities were not supplied.

The CDR3 holds 16 amino acids from the cysteine to the phenylalanine. Only the CDR3 region is kept as DNA, spanning 48 bases read in frame from base 1. The germline ends are 13 bases apart after V is trimmed by 2 bases and J by 1 base. The germline V gene supplies CDR1 SGHDT and CDR2 YYEEEE. Library creation used the immunoSEQ multiplex PCR assay. The multiplex PCR relied on a mix of 60 forward primers for TCR Vbeta segments and 13 reverse primers for TCR Jbeta segments. Amplification of the CDR3 region of rearranged TCR beta genes was performed with a multiplex PCR assay on genomic DNA. Amplified TCR beta libraries were sequenced as 87-base-pair reads on the Illumina HiSeq System. The study's processing was this. A later analysis counted some 74 million unique TCR beta chains across the 690 or so repertoires, and around 12 million of these chains were shared by at least two donors. To remove PCR and sequencing errors, raw reads were error-corrected and collapsed into unique sequences using a nearest-neighbor algorithm that merged closely related sequences. CDR3 sequences were aligned to IMGT reference sequences to assign V, D and J gene segments. For a sequence to be retained, at least a six-nucleotide match to both a V gene segment and a J gene segment was required. A rearrangement counted as productive if the CDR3 had no stop codons and remained in frame with V and J, and every other rearrangement counted as non-productive. CDR3 was defined by IMGT convention, running from the second conserved V-encoded cysteine to the conserved J-encoded phenylalanine. In an earlier analysis of roughly 610 of the donors, sequences lacking an unambiguous match to a single V gene segment were excluded. An earlier analysis of a few hundred of the donors called V segments functional above 56.7% productive rearrangements and segregating when the between-donor standard deviation exceeded 5%. A statistical classification framework was developed to diagnose cytomegalovirus status using the catalog of TCR beta chain sequences. In a later analysis, TCR nucleotide sequences were compared against IMGT/GENE-DB human TR gene sequences so that V and J genes could be assigned. In a later analysis, CDR3 sequences and most-parsimonious VDJ recombination scenarios were assigned using the TCRdist pipeline. In a later analysis, each TCR beta chain was defined by its CDR3 amino acid sequence together with its V-gene family, and reads lacking a unique V-gene family were excluded. As a way to deal with suspected cross-contamination and a sequencing artifact, a later analysis dropped roughly 620 nucleotide sequences that were highly shared and had low generation probability. In a later analysis, a clonal expansion index was calculated for each public chain from normalized within-repertoire ranks of inferred template counts. In a later analysis, generation probabilities were computed using a VDJ recombination model fitted to out-of-frame rearrangements, and the results were checked against IGoR. In a later analysis, hypergeometric tests were used to score TCR-TCR, TCR-HLA and TCR-CMV co-occurrence, with a repertoire-size bias correction applied to TCR pairs. To estimate false discovery rates, a later analysis permuted the HLA or CMV assignments 20 times. A later analysis grouped co-occurring TCRs with DBSCAN, adding TCRdist sequence similarity when clustering within HLA-allele-positive subsets. For co-occurrence clustering, repertoires with fewer than 30,000 or more than 120,000 public chains were excluded, along with four to six repertoires with anomalous nucleotide sharing. The immuneACCESS repertoire file appears here via TCRdb, limited to in-frame rearrangements. These files lack a portion of the clones; in checked studies, under half of the deficit traces to unresolved V genes, and the cause of the others is not known. V and J calls and clone size are as listed in that table; D and trimming were resolved from the DNA. Present in this sample are under 200,000 clones, more than 70% of which were seen just once. The ten largest account for 0.38% of the sample.

The cohort comprised more than 550 healthy bone marrow donors. At the time of sampling, every cohort member was nominally healthy, though immune exposures that went unrecorded were likely present. The donor tested CMV seronegative and was one of the 352 seronegative cohort members. Every donor gave a peripheral blood sample, and the peripheral blood mononuclear cells from that sample were used for TCR beta sequencing. The Qiagen DNeasy Blood Extraction Kit was used to extract genomic DNA from the blood cell samples. General study outcomes and caveats: Immune exposure information for the cohort was limited to CMV serostatus. According to a later analysis, parvovirus B19, influenza, CMV and Epstein-Barr virus appeared linked to several top co-occurrence clusters. In an earlier analysis of fewer than 700 of the donors, most TCR beta V segments appeared in productive rearrangements about 87% or about 30% of the time, broadly matching IMGT annotations. Correlated functional status among segregating V segments might be attributable to linkage disequilibrium, but an unknown experimental factor could not be ruled out. A later analysis found that HLA-associated TCR beta chains were more clonally expanded and had lower generation probabilities than equally common non-associated chains. Three of the identified cytomegalovirus-associated TCR beta chains were confirmed in vitro to be specific for cytomegalovirus antigens. This cohort had only TCR beta chains sequenced, and the lack of alpha or paired-chain data limited which features could be detected. Because some donors lacked HLA typing at each locus, the association tests relied only on the typed subset. In a later analysis, most CMV-associated TCR beta chains were found to appear HLA-restricted, with HLA associations seemingly driven largely by CMV exposure. The classifier was reported to diagnose cytomegalovirus status with high specificity and sensitivity in both the original cohort and the validation cohort. It was suggested by the authors that the approach could potentially be generalized to other disease states and immunological phenotypes. The 87-base-pair reads could not distinguish some IMGT-functional V segments, including TRBV6-2 and TRBV6-3, so those segments were excluded. Because counts were too low, roughly 17 rarely observed V segments, including chromosome 9 orphons, were left out of the earlier analysis of several hundred of the donors. V-gene and J-gene trimming of TCR beta chains was associated with a missense DCLRE1C variant in a later genetic analysis, and the association was replicated in an independent cohort. When HLA alleles, especially DR and DQ, strongly co-occurred, TCR associations were difficult to assign to individual alleles. A group of highly shared sequence variants was considered likely to be a technical artifact of the sequencing pipeline. The study listed 150 to 200 TCR beta chains as associated with cytomegalovirus. The presence/absence analyses assumed that sequencing depth was roughly uniform across donors, and that assumption may not be true. In a later analysis, the rate of TCR association differed among HLA loci, with DRB1 alleles having the most associated TCRs and HLA-C alleles having the fewest. A later analysis associated 16,951 TCR beta sequences with specific HLA alleles at a false discovery rate of 0.05. A later genetic analysis reported fewer N-insertions in productive TCRs among donors in an Asian-associated ancestry cluster than the approximately 700-donor mean. Most TCR sequences were observed very rarely across donors, whereas some public TCRs were present in many individuals. A further reported finding was that TCR beta sequences accurately predicted the HLA-A and HLA-B alleles for most subjects in the first cohort.

The sequencing sample was made of PBMCs. The rearrangement joined TRBV5-6 to TRBJ2-1, with TRBD1 as a weak D call on 6 bases. This receptor was identified in a boy aged 2 to 9 in good health and CMV-seronegative. Read as DNA, the sequence is TGTGCCAGCAGCTTTCGTCTAGGACAGTCCTACAATGAGCAGTTCTTC. Translated, it gives CASSFRLGQSYNEQFF.